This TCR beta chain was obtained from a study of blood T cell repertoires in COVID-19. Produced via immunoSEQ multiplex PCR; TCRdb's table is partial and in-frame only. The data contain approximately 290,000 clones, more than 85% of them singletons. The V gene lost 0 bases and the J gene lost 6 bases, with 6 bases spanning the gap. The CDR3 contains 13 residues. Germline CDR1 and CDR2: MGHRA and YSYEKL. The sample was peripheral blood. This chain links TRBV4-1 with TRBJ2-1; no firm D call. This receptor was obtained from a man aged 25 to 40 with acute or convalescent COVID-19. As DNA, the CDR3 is TGCGCCAGCAGCCAAGAGGGCGTCAATGAGCAGTTCTTC. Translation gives CASSQEGVNEQFF.